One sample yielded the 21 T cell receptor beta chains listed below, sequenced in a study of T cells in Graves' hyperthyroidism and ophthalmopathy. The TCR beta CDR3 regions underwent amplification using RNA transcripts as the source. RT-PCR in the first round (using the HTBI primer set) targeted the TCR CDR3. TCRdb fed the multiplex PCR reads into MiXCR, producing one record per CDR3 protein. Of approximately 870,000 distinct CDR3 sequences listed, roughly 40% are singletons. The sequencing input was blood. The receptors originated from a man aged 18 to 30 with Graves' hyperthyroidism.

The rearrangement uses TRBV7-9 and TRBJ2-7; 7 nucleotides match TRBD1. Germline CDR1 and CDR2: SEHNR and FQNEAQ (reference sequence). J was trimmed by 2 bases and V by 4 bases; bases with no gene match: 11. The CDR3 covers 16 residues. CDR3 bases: TGTGCCAGCAGCTCCACACCAGGACAGGATGCCTACGAGCAGTACTTC. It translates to CASSSTPGQDAYEQYF.

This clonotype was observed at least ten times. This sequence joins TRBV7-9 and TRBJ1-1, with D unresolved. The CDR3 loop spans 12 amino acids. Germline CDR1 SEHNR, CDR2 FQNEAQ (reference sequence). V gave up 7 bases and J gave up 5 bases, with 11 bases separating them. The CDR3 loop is CASTFDLTEAFF. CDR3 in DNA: TGTGCCAGCACCTTTGACCTAACTGAAGCTTTCTTT.

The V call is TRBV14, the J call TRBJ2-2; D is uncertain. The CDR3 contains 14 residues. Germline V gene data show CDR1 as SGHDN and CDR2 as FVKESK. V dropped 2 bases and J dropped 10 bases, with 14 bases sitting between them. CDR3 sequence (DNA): TGTGCCAGCAGCCAACTTTCGGGTGCCGCGGAGCTGTTTTTT. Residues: CASSQLSGAAELFF.

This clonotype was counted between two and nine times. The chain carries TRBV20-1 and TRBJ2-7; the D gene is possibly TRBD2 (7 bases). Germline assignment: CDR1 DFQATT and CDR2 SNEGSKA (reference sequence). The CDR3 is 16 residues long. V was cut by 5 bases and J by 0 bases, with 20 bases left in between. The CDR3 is CSAPWGLADSSYEQYF. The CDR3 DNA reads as TGCAGTGCTCCCTGGGGGCTAGCGGACAGCTCCTACGAGCAGTACTTC.

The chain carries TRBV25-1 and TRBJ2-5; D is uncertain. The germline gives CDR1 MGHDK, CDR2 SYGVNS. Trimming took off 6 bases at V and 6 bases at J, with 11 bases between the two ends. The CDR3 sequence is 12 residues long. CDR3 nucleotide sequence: TGTGCCAGCAGCATTCCGAGCCAGACCCAGTACTTC. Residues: CASSIPSQTQYF.

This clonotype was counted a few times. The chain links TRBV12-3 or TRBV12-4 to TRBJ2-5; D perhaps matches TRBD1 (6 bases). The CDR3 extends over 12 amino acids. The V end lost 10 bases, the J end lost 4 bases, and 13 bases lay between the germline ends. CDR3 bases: TGTGCCACTCTCCAGGGGCCAGAGACCCAGTACTTC. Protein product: CATLQGPETQYF.

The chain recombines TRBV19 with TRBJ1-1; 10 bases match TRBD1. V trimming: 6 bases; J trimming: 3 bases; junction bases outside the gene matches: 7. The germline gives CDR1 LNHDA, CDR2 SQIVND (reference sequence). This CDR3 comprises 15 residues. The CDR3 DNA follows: TGTGCCAGTAGAAAAAACGGACAGGGGGACACTGAAGCTTTCTTT. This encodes CASRKNGQGDTEAFF.

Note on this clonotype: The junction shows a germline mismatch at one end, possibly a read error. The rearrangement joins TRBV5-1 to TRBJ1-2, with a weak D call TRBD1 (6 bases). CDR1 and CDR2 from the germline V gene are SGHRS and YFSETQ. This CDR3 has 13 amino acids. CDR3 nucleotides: TGCGCCAGCAGCTTAGACAGGAACTATGGCTACGCCTTC. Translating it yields CASSLDRNYGYAF.

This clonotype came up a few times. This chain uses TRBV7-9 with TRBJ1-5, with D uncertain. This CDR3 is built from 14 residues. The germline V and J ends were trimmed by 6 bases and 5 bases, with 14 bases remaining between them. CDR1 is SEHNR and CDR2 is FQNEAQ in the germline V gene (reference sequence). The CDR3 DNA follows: TGTGCCAGCAGTTTCTCCCTCAGTGATCAGCCCCAGCATTTT. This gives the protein CASSFSLSDQPQHF.

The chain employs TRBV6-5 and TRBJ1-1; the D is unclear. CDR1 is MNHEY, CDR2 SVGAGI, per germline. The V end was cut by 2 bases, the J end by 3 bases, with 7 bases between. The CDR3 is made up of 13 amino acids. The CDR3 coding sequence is TGTGCCAGCAGTTACCGGGCAGACACTGAAGCTTTCTTT. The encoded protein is CASSYRADTEAFF.

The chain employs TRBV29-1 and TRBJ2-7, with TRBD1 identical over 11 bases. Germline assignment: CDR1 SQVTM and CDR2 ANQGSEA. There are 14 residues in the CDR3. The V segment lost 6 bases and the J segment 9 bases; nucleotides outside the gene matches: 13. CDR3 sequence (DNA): TGCAGCGTCAAACCGGGACAGGGGGGCTTCGGGCAGTACTTC. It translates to CSVKPGQGGFGQYF.

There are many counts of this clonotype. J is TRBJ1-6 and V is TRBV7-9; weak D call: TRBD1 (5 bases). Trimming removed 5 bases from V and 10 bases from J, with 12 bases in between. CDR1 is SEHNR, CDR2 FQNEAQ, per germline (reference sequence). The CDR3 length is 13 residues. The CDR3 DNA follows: TGTGCCAGCAGCCGCTCGGAGGGGTCACCCCTCCACTTT. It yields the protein CASSRSEGSPLHF.

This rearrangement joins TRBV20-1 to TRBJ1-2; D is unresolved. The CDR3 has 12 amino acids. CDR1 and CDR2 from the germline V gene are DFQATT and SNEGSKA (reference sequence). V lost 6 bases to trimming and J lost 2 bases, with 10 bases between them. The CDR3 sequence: CSALPRNYGYTF. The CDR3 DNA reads TGCAGTGCCCTTCCGCGGAACTATGGCTACACCTTC.

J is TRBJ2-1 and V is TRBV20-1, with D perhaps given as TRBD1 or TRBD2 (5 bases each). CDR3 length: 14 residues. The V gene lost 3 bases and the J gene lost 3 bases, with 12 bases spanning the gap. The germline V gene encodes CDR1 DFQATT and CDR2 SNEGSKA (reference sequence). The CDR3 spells CSASKGPSYNEQFF. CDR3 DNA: TGCAGTGCTAGTAAGGGACCCAGCTACAATGAGCAGTTCTTC.

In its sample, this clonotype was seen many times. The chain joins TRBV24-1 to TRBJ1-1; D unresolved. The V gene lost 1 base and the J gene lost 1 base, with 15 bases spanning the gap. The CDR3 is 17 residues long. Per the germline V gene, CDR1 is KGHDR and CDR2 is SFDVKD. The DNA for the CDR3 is TGTGCCACCAGTGATTTAACCCTTTACTGGGGGAACACTGAAGCTTTCTTT. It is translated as CATSDLTLYWGNTEAFF.

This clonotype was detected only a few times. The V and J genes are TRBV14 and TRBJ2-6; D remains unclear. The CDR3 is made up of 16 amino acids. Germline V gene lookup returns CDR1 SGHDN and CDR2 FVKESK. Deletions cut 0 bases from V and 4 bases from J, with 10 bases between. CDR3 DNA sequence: TGTGCCAGCAGCCAAGATTACGGGTTAGGGGCCAACGTCCTGACTTTC. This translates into CASSQDYGLGANVLTF.

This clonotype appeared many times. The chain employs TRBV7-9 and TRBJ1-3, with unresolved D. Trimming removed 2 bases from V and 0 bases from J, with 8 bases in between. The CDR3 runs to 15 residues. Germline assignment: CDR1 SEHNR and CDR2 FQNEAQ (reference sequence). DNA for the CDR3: TGTGCCAGCAGCTTACTCACGCACTCTGGAAACACCATATATTTT. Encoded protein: CASSLLTHSGNTIYF.

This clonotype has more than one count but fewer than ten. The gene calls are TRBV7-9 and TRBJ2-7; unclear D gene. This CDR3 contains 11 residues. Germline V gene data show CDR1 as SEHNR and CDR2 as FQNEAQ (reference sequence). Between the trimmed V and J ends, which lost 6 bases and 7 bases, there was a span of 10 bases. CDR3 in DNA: TGTGCCAGCAGTGGACCCGTAGAGCAGTACTTC. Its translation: CASSGPVEQYF.

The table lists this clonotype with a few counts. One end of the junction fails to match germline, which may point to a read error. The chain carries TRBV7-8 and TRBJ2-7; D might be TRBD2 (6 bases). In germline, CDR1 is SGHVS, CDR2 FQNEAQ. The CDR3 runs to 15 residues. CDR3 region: CASSLVGGRSYEQYF. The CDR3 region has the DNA TGCGCCAGCAGCTTGGTTGGGGGGAGGTCCTACGAGCAGTACTTC.

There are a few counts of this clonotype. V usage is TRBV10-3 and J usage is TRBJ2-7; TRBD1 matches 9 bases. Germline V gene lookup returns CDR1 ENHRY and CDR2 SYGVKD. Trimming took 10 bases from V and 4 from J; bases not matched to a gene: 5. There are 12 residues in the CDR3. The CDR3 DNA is TGTGCCACCGGGACAGGGTGGTACGAGCAGTACTTC. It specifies CATGTGWYEQYF.

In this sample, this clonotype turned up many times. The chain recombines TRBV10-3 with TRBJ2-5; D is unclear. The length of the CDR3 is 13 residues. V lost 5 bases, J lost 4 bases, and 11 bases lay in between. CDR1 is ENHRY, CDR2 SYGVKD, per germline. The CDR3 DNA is TGTGCCATCAGTAAAGATGAGTTAGAGACCCAGTACTTC. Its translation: CAISKDELETQYF.